A single T cell receptor (beta chain) is shown here with its context. The clone's antigen remains unknown. No clone much larger than this one lies a single base away; base qualities are absent. The TCR beta CDR3 regions were amplified from the RNA transcripts. The first round of RT-PCR for the TCR CDR3 was performed with the HTBI primer set and the Qiagen OneStep RT-PCR kit. The libraries were constructed in a second round of multiplex PCR and then size-selected and purified. Paired-end sequencing of the libraries was performed with 100 bp reads on an Illumina HiSeq2000. In the original analysis: SOAPnuke was used to process the raw data, with reads discarded if the reads contained adapters or uncalled bases, had a mean Phred below 15, or lacked an exact constant-primer or identifier match. High-quality paired reads were merged using COPE v1.2.5, and each unique nucleotide sequence was defined as a clonotype. MiTCR v1.1 was used to align clonotypes to the IMGT TRBV, TRBD and TRBJ reference segments. Only V-J combinations with frequency above 0.0001, covering roughly 99% of repertoires, were analysed. A TCS score was defined as the ratio of F50 (clonal expansion) to E x V (chaos), with BLOSUM62-based TCRdist applied between CDR3 peptides within each V-J. Welch's t-statistics and random forest reduced 450 to 600 V-J features to some 14, which were used in a naive Bayes classifier (R e1071). TCRdb trimmed the raw reads at Q25, called clones with MiXCR and kept productive beta chains. CDR3 protein sequences are deduplicated, and each keeps its most common genes and DNA. The V and J calls follow TCRdb's processing rather than the paper's. For this sample there are 300,000 to 450,000 distinct CDR3 sequences; about a fifth appear just once. The ten most abundant clones make up over 35% of the sample.

Ophthalmopathy patients had moderately to severely active disease, Clinical Activity Score of at least 3, NOSPECS grade of at least 4, and duration under 3 months. Patients with uncontrolled infections, other autoimmune diseases, pregnancy or lactation were excluded. Clinical symptoms, serum thyroxine and TRAb, thyroid ultrasound, and orbital computed tomography formed the basis for the diagnoses. PBMCs were separated from roughly 9.3 ml of fresh peripheral blood using Ficoll-Paque density gradient centrifugation. Total RNA was extracted with Trizol reagent, and quality was checked on an Agilent 2100 Bioanalyzer. The data originate from a study of T cells in Graves' hyperthyroidism and ophthalmopathy (dated by TCRdb to between 2018 and 2021). In the study overall: Peripheral blood was sampled at the time of initial diagnosis, prior to any treatment. To identify TCR V-J signatures that set the groups apart, the researchers used a discovery cohort of 95 to 100 patients, made up of under 50 with Graves' ophthalmopathy and 57 with stable Graves' hyperthyroidism. In roughly six Graves' hyperthyroidism patients, the study also compared T-cell repertoires from thyroid tissue with T-cell repertoires from blood. Once sampling was done, hyperthyroidism patients were given methimazole at a starting dose of 30 mg daily, whereas ophthalmopathy patients were given high-dose intravenous methylprednisolone. The paper reports TCR Vbeta CDR3 sequencing of some 140 peripheral blood samples: some 44 ophthalmopathy, fewer than 85 hyperthyroidism and about 17 progressor patients. The roughly 99 discovery patients were divided at random into training and test sets in a 7:3 ratio. Whether ophthalmopathy could be predicted prospectively was tested in an independent validation cohort made up of 18 to 20 hyperthyroidism patients plus 17 patients who later progressed to ophthalmopathy.

The CDR3 contains 13 residues, cysteine and phenylalanine counted. The retained sequence is limited to the CDR3, 39 bases, with the frame set at the first base. Between the V and J ends, shortened by 7 bases and 4 bases respectively, the junction contains 16 bases. The CDR1 and CDR2 encoded by the germline V gene are SQVTM and ANQGSEA. Study-wide findings and limitations: No statistical method was used to set the sample size in advance, and investigators knew the group allocation. Most expanded thyroid clonotypes (frequency above 0.001) were also detected in blood, suggesting blood repertoires may reflect thyroid immune responses. In cross-validation, a model built on a 13 V-J signature told ophthalmopathy apart from stable hyperthyroidism with 85% to 90% sensitivity and about 81% specificity, and in testing the same model reached 80%/75%. In validation, progression to ophthalmopathy was predicted by the model with 70.59% sensitivity and 72.22% specificity, a median of approximately 6.5 months before onset.

The chain joins TRBV29-1 to TRBJ1-1; matching of 5 bases hints at TRBD1 as the D gene. This clonotype originated in a man aged 18 to 29 with Graves' ophthalmopathy. Specimen: blood. CDR3 protein: CSGGDGGVTEAFF. The DNA sequence is given as TGCAGCGGTGGGGACGGGGGGGTCACTGAAGCTTTCTTT.